This is a list of T cell receptor beta chains from one sample in a study of identical twins. TCRdb re-derived calls from the 5' RACE reads in MiXCR, one entry per CDR3 protein. The table has hundreds of thousands of distinct CDR3 sequences, about 7.6% seen once. These same data were also listed under a study on yellow fever vaccine responses in identical twins.

The specimen was PBMCs. These TCRs come from a woman younger than 35 in good health. Both conserved end residues are part of each CDR3. A D gene is named only where the DNA matches it firmly. The size entry is marked missing in some rows and otherwise reads once, few, many or a size class.

V gene: TRBV20-1
CDR3 length: 17
clone size: -
J gene: TRBJ2-1
D gene: TRBD2
CDR3 DNA: TGCAGTGCTAGAGAGAGTAGCGGGAGGTGGGTAAATAGTGAGCAGTTCTTC
CDR3 protein: CSARESSGRWVNSEQFF

V gene: TRBV11-2
CDR3 length: 18
clone size: few
J gene: TRBJ2-5
D gene: -
CDR3 DNA: TGTGCCAGCAGCTCCCTTAGGGCCAGACTCACGGAGGGAAAGACCCAGTACTTC
CDR3 protein: CASSSLRARLTEGKTQYF

V gene: TRBV19
CDR3 length: 14
clone size: few
J gene: TRBJ2-2
D gene: -
CDR3 DNA: TGTGCCAGTAGTAACGGACACTTCACCGGGGAGCTGTTTTTT
CDR3 protein: CASSNGHFTGELFF

V gene: TRBV7-9
CDR3 length: 15
clone size: few
J gene: TRBJ2-1
D gene: TRBD1
CDR3 DNA: TGTGCCAGCAGCTTACCAGGGGGCGCCTACAATGAGCAGTTCTTC
CDR3 protein: CASSLPGGAYNEQFF

V gene: TRBV12-5
CDR3 length: 17
clone size: -
J gene: TRBJ2-7
D gene: TRBD1
CDR3 DNA: TGTGCTAGTGGTTTGACCACCGGGACAGGGGACCCCTACGAGCAGTACTTC
CDR3 protein: CASGLTTGTGDPYEQYF

V gene: TRBV20-1
CDR3 length: 15
clone size: -
J gene: TRBJ2-7
D gene: TRBD2
CDR3 DNA: TGCAGTGCTAGGTCCGGTAGCGGGAGCTCCTACGAGCAGTACTTC
CDR3 protein: CSARSGSGSSYEQYF

V gene: TRBV5-1
CDR3 length: 15
clone size: few
J gene: TRBJ2-1
D gene: -
CDR3 DNA: TGCGCCAGCAGCCCAAACCCGGGGTCGAGCATGGTTCCGCTCTTC
CDR3 protein: CASSPNPGSSMVPLF

V gene: TRBV29-1
CDR3 length: 12
clone size: -
J gene: TRBJ1-2
D gene: -
CDR3 DNA: TGCAGCGTTAAAGCCTGGACGGAGGACTACACCTTC
CDR3 protein: CSVKAWTEDYTF

V gene: TRBV29-1
CDR3 length: 14
clone size: few
J gene: TRBJ2-7
D gene: -
CDR3 DNA: TGCAGCGCCGTACCGGTTGGGGGCTCCTACGAGCAGTACTTC
CDR3 protein: CSAVPVGGSYEQYF

V gene: TRBV5-8
CDR3 length: 18
clone size: -
J gene: TRBJ2-5
D gene: -
CDR3 DNA: TGTGCCAGCAGCCCCAATCCGGTGGCAGGTAGGATCCAAGAGACCCAGTACTTC
CDR3 protein: CASSPNPVAGRIQETQYF

V gene: TRBV4-1
CDR3 length: 15
clone size: -
J gene: TRBJ1-2
D gene: -
CDR3 DNA: TGCGCCAGCAGCCAGATGGGACCGCCGGCCTATGGCTACACCTTC
CDR3 protein: CASSQMGPPAYGYTF

V gene: TRBV5-1
CDR3 length: 17
clone size: few
J gene: TRBJ2-3
D gene: TRBD2
CDR3 DNA: TGCGCCAGCAGCTTGGAGGCGACTAGCGGACACACAGATACGCAGTATTTT
CDR3 protein: CASSLEATSGHTDTQYF

V gene: TRBV20-1
CDR3 length: 14
clone size: many
J gene: TRBJ2-5
D gene: TRBD2
CDR3 DNA: TGCAGTGGATCACTAGCGGGGGGCCCTGGGACCCAGTACTTC
CDR3 protein: CSGSLAGGPGTQYF

V gene: TRBV10-3
CDR3 length: 15
clone size: many
J gene: TRBJ2-7
D gene: TRBD2
CDR3 DNA: TGTGCCATCAGTGAGACTAGCGGGAGAACGTACGAGCAGTACTTC
CDR3 protein: CAISETSGRTYEQYF

V gene: TRBV6-5
CDR3 length: 19
clone size: -
J gene: TRBJ2-6
D gene: TRBD1
CDR3 DNA: TGTGCCAGCAGTTTTCGGACAGGGGCAGTCCTCTCTGGGGCCAACGTCCTGACTTTC
CDR3 protein: CASSFRTGAVLSGANVLTF

V gene: TRBV13
CDR3 length: 15
clone size: few
J gene: TRBJ1-2
D gene: -
CDR3 DNA: TGTGCCAGCAGCTCCGGGACACGAGACTCATATGGCTACACCTTC
CDR3 protein: CASSSGTRDSYGYTF

V gene: TRBV2
CDR3 length: 14
clone size: many
J gene: TRBJ1-1
D gene: -
CDR3 DNA: TGTGCCAGCATTGCAGTCTCACCCAACACTGAAGCTTTCTTT
CDR3 protein: CASIAVSPNTEAFF

V gene: TRBV11-2
CDR3 length: 14
clone size: few
J gene: TRBJ2-1
D gene: TRBD1
CDR3 DNA: TGTGCCAGCAGCCCCCTGGGACAGACCAATGAGCAGTTCTTC
CDR3 protein: CASSPLGQTNEQFF

V gene: TRBV20-1
CDR3 length: 14
clone size: -
J gene: TRBJ2-1
D gene: TRBD1
CDR3 DNA: TGCAGTGCTAGTGGACAGGTTCCCGCCAATGAGCAGTTCTTC
CDR3 protein: CSASGQVPANEQFF

V gene: TRBV4-1
CDR3 length: 15
clone size: many
J gene: TRBJ2-1
D gene: TRBD1
CDR3 DNA: TGCGCCAGCAGCCAAGCGACAGGGCTCGGGAATGAGCAGTTCTTC
CDR3 protein: CASSQATGLGNEQFF

V gene: TRBV3-1
CDR3 length: 13
clone size: -
J gene: TRBJ2-3
D gene: -
CDR3 DNA: TGTGCCAGCAGCCCATTAAGCATGGATACGCAGTATTTT
CDR3 protein: CASSPLSMDTQYF

V gene: TRBV5-1
CDR3 length: 15
clone size: few
J gene: TRBJ2-7
D gene: -
CDR3 DNA: TGCGCCAGCAGTTGGGGCCTCGGCAATACCTACGAGCAGTACTTC
CDR3 protein: CASSWGLGNTYEQYF

V gene: TRBV3-1
CDR3 length: 9
clone size: few
J gene: TRBJ1-3
D gene: -
CDR3 DNA: TGTGCCAGCAGCCCCCCCTGGGAGTTT
CDR3 protein: CASSPPWEF

V gene: TRBV6-2/TRBV6-3
CDR3 length: 16
clone size: -
J gene: TRBJ2-5
D gene: TRBD1
CDR3 DNA: TGTGCCAGCAGTTACTCCCCGGGACAGGGAGAAGAGACCCAGTACTTC
CDR3 protein: CASSYSPGQGEETQYF

V gene: TRBV3-1
CDR3 length: 15
clone size: few
J gene: TRBJ2-2
D gene: -
CDR3 DNA: TGTGCCAGCAGCCAAAGGGTTGGGAACACCGGGGAGCTGTTTTTT
CDR3 protein: CASSQRVGNTGELFF